The 20 T cell receptor beta chains listed next were all sequenced from one sample in a study of identical twins. A single record per CDR3 protein comes from TCRdb applying MiXCR to the 5' RACE reads. The data hold around 490,000 distinct CDR3 sequences, with over 11% observed a single time. The data also belong to a second study, concerning yellow fever vaccine responses in identical twins.

The sample was CD4+ T cells sorted from blood. The receptor set was obtained from a woman aged 18-29 years in good health.

The chain has TRBV6-1 and TRBJ2-3; D gene unclear. CDR1 MNHNS and CDR2 SASEGT come from the germline V gene. CDR3 size: 11 residues. V lost 6 bases and J lost 9, with 10 bases in between. This CDR3 reads CASSHSQTQYF. CDR3 sequence (DNA): TGTGCCAGCAGCCACAGCCAGACGCAGTATTTT.

This clonotype was observed at least ten times. The chain couples TRBV7-2 to TRBJ2-1; possible D gene TRBD1, 6 bases. The V and J ends lost 2 bases and 8 bases respectively, with 13 bases between them. This CDR3 contains 14 residues. Germline CDR1 reads SGHTA; CDR2 reads FQGNSA. CDR3 in amino acids: CASSLQDRSHEQFF. CDR3 sequence (DNA): TGTGCCAGCAGCTTACAGGACAGATCCCATGAGCAGTTCTTC.

The chain employs TRBV20-1 and TRBJ2-7; 14 bases are a match to TRBD2. CDR3 length equals 15 residues. J lost 1 base, V lost 5 bases, and 4 bases had no gene match. Germline V gives CDR1 DFQATT, CDR2 SNEGSKA (reference sequence). The CDR3 here is CSAQRLAGGSYEQYF. In DNA form, the CDR3 reads TGCAGTGCTCAAAGACTAGCGGGGGGGTCCTACGAGCAGTACTTC.

This clonotype was recorded many times. A read error may account for a junction end that differs from germline. The chain joins TRBV15 to TRBJ2-7; D is unresolved. CDR1 is LNHNV, CDR2 YYDKDF, per germline (reference sequence). The CDR3 is made up of 13 amino acids. CDR3 nucleotides: TGTGCCACCAGCAGAGACGACCAATTCGGTCGGTTGTTC. Protein sequence: CATSRDDQFGRLF.

This clonotype was picked up a small number of times. The chain uses TRBV4-2 and TRBJ2-7; 7 nucleotides agree with TRBD2. CDR3 length equals 15 residues. The V gene's germline CDR1 is LGHNA and CDR2 YNFKEQ. V was pared by 0 bases and J by 4 bases, with 6 bases of the junction left unmatched. CDR3 DNA sequence: TGTGCCAGCAGCCAAGATTCGGGGGGAGAGTACGAGCAGTACTTC. It yields the protein CASSQDSGGEYEQYF.

The chain couples TRBV4-3 to TRBJ2-7, with 8 bases matching TRBD2. CDR3 length equals 15 residues. Trimming removed 3 bases from V and 2 bases from J; junction bases left unmatched: 6. Germline V lookup: CDR1 LGHNA, CDR2 YSLEER. This CDR3 reads CASSQAGGSTYEQYF. The CDR3 DNA reads TGCGCCAGCAGCCAGGCGGGAGGTTCTACCTACGAGCAGTACTTC.

This clonotype was observed a handful of times. The chain uses TRBV3-1 and TRBJ2-2, with a possible D match to TRBD1 (5 bases). Germline CDR1 and CDR2: LGHDT and YNNKEL (reference sequence). The CDR3 covers 14 residues. V lost 5 bases and J 5 bases, leaving 12 bases between the germline ends. The CDR3 nucleotides are TGTGCCAGCAGCGAGGTGGGGCTAACCGGGGAGCTGTTTTTT. This gives the protein CASSEVGLTGELFF.

This clonotype has a count of ten or more. The rearrangement joins TRBV6-1 to TRBJ2-6; D gene ambiguous. Germline V gene sequence: CDR1 MNHNS, CDR2 SASEGT. This CDR3 is 15 amino acids long. V gave up 6 bases and J gave up 0 bases, with 9 bases separating them. CDR3 sequence reads: CASSRALSGANVLTF. The CDR3 nucleotides are TGTGCCAGCAGCCGGGCCCTCTCTGGGGCCAACGTCCTGACTTTC.

The table lists this clonotype with a few counts. The J gene is TRBJ2-7, the V gene TRBV10-3; D ambiguous. The CDR3 totals 12 residues. Germline V gene lookup returns CDR1 ENHRY and CDR2 SYGVKD. Trimming took off 6 bases at V and 0 bases at J, with 6 bases between the two ends. This chain's CDR3 is CAISSVSYEQYF. CDR3 sequence (DNA): TGTGCCATCAGCTCAGTCTCCTACGAGCAGTACTTC.

The J gene is TRBJ2-3, the V gene TRBV6-1; 12 bases fit TRBD2. Germline V CDR1 and CDR2: MNHNS, SASEGT. The J segment lost 3 bases and the V segment lost 6 bases, leaving 4 bases of the junction unmatched. The CDR3 runs to 15 residues. Written as DNA, the CDR3 is TGTGCCAGCAGATCTAGCGGGAGGGGTACAGATACGCAGTATTTT. As protein: CASRSSGRGTDTQYF.

This clonotype was picked up a small number of times. V gene TRBV21-1 combines with J gene TRBJ2-1; the D call TRBD1 from the table was never checked on the DNA. TRBV21-1 is shown as a pseudogene. This CDR3 has 21 residues. The CDR3 DNA sequence: TGTGCCAGCAGCAAAGTTTCCTGGGGGCTAAGGGATCCTCACAGGGGCGATGAGCAGTTCTTC. Encoded protein: CASSKVSWGLRDPHRGDEQFF.

This clonotype came up many times. The chain links TRBV6-5 to TRBJ2-1, with 7 nucleotides matching TRBD2. The CDR3 spans 14 residues. From germline, CDR1 is MNHEY and CDR2 SVGAGI. Trimming cost V 4 bases and J 4 bases; bases outside gene matches: 4. The DNA for the CDR3 is TGTGCCAGCAGTTTGAGCGGGGAATACAATGAGCAGTTCTTC. Translating gives CASSLSGEYNEQFF.

This clonotype was recorded a few times. The chain joins TRBV20-1 to TRBJ2-3; D may be TRBD1 (6 bases). Germline V gives CDR1 DFQATT, CDR2 SNEGSKA (reference sequence). With 4 bases removed from V and 3 bases from J, the gap between germline ends came to 20 bases. The CDR3 contains 16 residues. Here the CDR3 DNA reads TGCAGTGCTATGGTTATGGGACATTCATTTACAGATACGCAGTATTTT. Protein product: CSAMVMGHSFTDTQYF.

The V call is TRBV6-5, the J call TRBJ2-1; perhaps TRBD2 as D (5 bases). The germline V and J ends were trimmed by 10 bases and 2 bases, with 9 bases remaining between them. The CDR3 runs 12 residues. In germline, CDR1 is MNHEY, CDR2 SVGAGI. CDR3 region: CATGNPYNEQFF. The CDR3 bases are TGTGCCACCGGGAACCCCTACAATGAGCAGTTCTTC.

The V call is TRBV7-2, the J call TRBJ2-7, with TRBD1 matching 9 bases. V shed 0 bases, J shed 5 bases, and the junction held 5 bases outside the gene matches. The CDR3 consists of 15 residues. Germline V gene sequence: CDR1 SGHTA, CDR2 FQGNSA. CDR3 sequence: CASSLARTGVDEQYF. CDR3 nucleotide sequence: TGTGCCAGCAGCTTAGCACGGACAGGGGTCGACGAGCAGTACTTC.

This clonotype was found a few times. The rearrangement links TRBV7-2 to TRBJ2-1; D gene ambiguous. V was cut by 1 base and J by 8 bases, with 12 bases left in between. Germline-derived CDR1 and CDR2 are SGHTA and FQGNSA. The CDR3 is 14 residues long. CDR3 amino acids: CASSLDRSPHEQFF. CDR3 nucleotide sequence: TGTGCCAGCAGCTTAGATCGCTCCCCCCATGAGCAGTTCTTC.

V usage is TRBV6-1 and J usage is TRBJ2-1; 8 bases align to TRBD1. Germline CDR1 MNHNS, CDR2 SASEGT. The CDR3 has 17 amino acids. Trimming cost V 5 bases and J 0 bases; bases outside gene matches: 9. CDR3 protein: CASSRSGGWSSYNEQFF. The DNA of the CDR3 is TGTGCCAGCAGTAGGTCAGGGGGCTGGAGCTCCTACAATGAGCAGTTCTTC.

This clonotype has only a few counts. The CDR3 region has the DNA TGTGCCAGCAGCTTAGGGATGGGCCCCAGGACCAACGTCCTGACTTTC. Amino acids: CASSLGMGPRTNVLTF. This rearrangement joins TRBV7-9 to TRBJ2-6; D gene unclear. V lost 1 base to trimming and J lost 8 bases, with 15 bases between them. CDR3 length equals 16 residues. Germline V gene data show CDR1 as SEHNR and CDR2 as FQNEAQ (reference sequence). Complete variable domain (other parts from reference TRBV7-9 and TRBJ2-6): DTGVSQNPRHKITKRGQNVTFRCDPISEHNRLYWYRQTLGQGPEFLTYFQNEAQLEKSRLLSDRFSAERPKGSFSTLEIQRTEQGDSAMYLCASSLGMGPRTNVLTFGAGSRLTVL.

The chain's CDR3 is CASNVQGSYEQYF. The CDR3 coding sequence is TGTGCCAGCAACGTACAGGGCTCCTACGAGCAGTACTTC. V is TRBV2 and J is TRBJ2-7; the D gene is possibly TRBD1 (6 bases). This CDR3 comprises 13 residues. The germline V and J ends were trimmed by 7 bases and 0 bases, with 10 bases remaining between them. Germline lookup yields CDR1 SNHLY and CDR2 FYNNEI.

The sample holds many counts of this clonotype. The J gene is TRBJ2-5, the V gene TRBV20-1, with D possibly being TRBD1 (6 bases). Looked up from germline, CDR1 is DFQATT and CDR2 is SNEGSKA (reference sequence). This CDR3 comprises 16 residues. The germline V and J ends were trimmed by 0 bases and 3 bases, with 17 bases remaining between them. The CDR3 bases are TGCAGTGCTAGAGACTCGGGACACCCGGCTAAAGAGACCCAGTACTTC. Translating gives CSARDSGHPAKETQYF.